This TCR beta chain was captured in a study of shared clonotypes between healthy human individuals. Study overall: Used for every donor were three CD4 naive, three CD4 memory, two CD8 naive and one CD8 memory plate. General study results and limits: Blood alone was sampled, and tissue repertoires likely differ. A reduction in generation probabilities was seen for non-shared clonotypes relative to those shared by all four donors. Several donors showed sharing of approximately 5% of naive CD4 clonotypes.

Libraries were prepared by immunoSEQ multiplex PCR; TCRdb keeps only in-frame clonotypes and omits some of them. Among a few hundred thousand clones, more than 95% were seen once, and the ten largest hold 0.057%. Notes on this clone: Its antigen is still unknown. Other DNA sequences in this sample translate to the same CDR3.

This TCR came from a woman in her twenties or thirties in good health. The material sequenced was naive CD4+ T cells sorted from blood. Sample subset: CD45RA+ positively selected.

Written as DNA, the CDR3 is TGTGCCAGCAGCTTGGGGGGGGGCAGGGGGTACGAGCAGTACTTC. Translating it yields CASSLGGGRGYEQYF. The rearrangement links TRBV5-4 to TRBJ2-7; D is perhaps TRBD1 or TRBD2 (7 bases each). Per the germline V gene, CDR1 is SGHNT and CDR2 is YYREEE (reference sequence). CDR3 size: 15 residues. V lost 0 bases, J lost 4 bases, and 14 bases lay in between.